These T cell receptor beta chains were read from a single sample in a study of CD8 T cells in Susac syndrome. TCRdb called the immunoSEQ multiplex PCR reads again in MiXCR, with one record for every CDR3 protein. In the table there are 200,000 to 250,000 distinct CDR3 sequences, 95% of which are singletons. Sample: CD4+ T cells from PBMCs. The receptor source for this set is a human donor with multiple sclerosis. CDR3s include the opening cysteine and the closing phenylalanine or tryptophan. The order of the fields is J gene, clone size, D gene, V gene, CDR3 protein, CDR3 DNA. A D gene is named only where the DNA matches it firmly. Clone size is not always given. Where it is, it says once, few, many or a class for expanded clones.

TRBJ2-3,.,TRBD2,TRBV29-1,CSLVKGTSFGTDTQYF,TGCAGCCTTGTTAAGGGGACTAGCTTTGGCACAGATACGCAGTATTTT
TRBJ2-1,.,TRBD2,TRBV20-1,CSASGRRNEQFF,TGCAGTGCTAGCGGGAGGAGAAATGAGCAGTTCTTC
TRBJ2-7,.,.,TRBV15,CATSSGGLPVEQYF,TGTGCCACCAGCAGCGGCGGGCTGCCGGTCGAGCAGTACTTC
TRBJ1-5,.,.,TRBV12-3/TRBV12-4,CASSLNRNQPQHF,TGTGCCAGCAGTTTAAACAGAAATCAGCCCCAGCATTTT
TRBJ2-3,.,TRBD2,TRBV20-1,CSASSSGGDRTSTDTQYF,TGCAGTGCTAGTTCCTCGGGGGGAGACCGTACTAGCACAGATACGCAGTATTTT
TRBJ1-1,.,.,TRBV7-3,CASSLRGGAEAFF,TGTGCCAGCAGCTTACGGGGCGGCGCTGAAGCTTTCTTT
TRBJ2-3,.,.,TRBV18,CASSPSDTQYF,TGTGCCAGCTCGCCATCAGATACGCAGTATTTT
TRBJ2-1,.,TRBD2,TRBV7-9,CASSSKGLAAFYNEQFF,TGTGCCAGCAGCTCAAAAGGACTAGCGGCCTTCTACAATGAGCAGTTCTTC
TRBJ2-1,.,.,TRBV7-6,CASSSRRNQRDEQFF,TGTGCCAGCAGCTCTCGACGTAACCAACGGGATGAGCAGTTCTTC
TRBJ2-1,.,.,TRBV3-1,CASSQDGTSEQFF,TGTGCCAGCAGCCAAGATGGTACCAGTGAGCAGTTCTTC
TRBJ2-7,.,.,TRBV3-1,CASAARAGHSYEQYF,TGTGCCAGCGCCGCAAGGGCGGGACACTCCTACGAGCAGTACTTC
TRBJ2-4,.,.,TRBV11-1,CASSLGSGQVRNIQYF,TGTGCCAGCAGCTTAGGGTCAGGGCAGGTGCGCAACATTCAGTACTTC
TRBJ2-5,.,TRBD2,TRBV9,CASSGGGHQETQYF,TGTGCCAGCAGCGGGGGAGGGCACCAAGAGACCCAGTACTTC
TRBJ2-2,.,.,TRBV2,CASKQGSSRTPGSCFF,.
TRBJ2-3,once,TRBD2,TRBV3-1,CASSRTSSTATQYF,TGTGCCAGCAGTCGGACTAGCTCCACAGCTACGCAGTATTTT
TRBJ2-5,.,TRBD1,TRBV4-1,CASSRVGDRGPETQYF,TGCGCCAGCAGCCGGGTGGGGGACAGGGGCCCGGAGACCCAGTACTTC
TRBJ2-1,.,.,TRBV12-3/TRBV12-4,CASSLHRVWYNEQFF,TGTGCCAGCAGCCTACACAGGGTATGGTACAATGAGCAGTTCTTC
TRBJ2-7,.,.,TRBV29-1,CSVAPPTGSNEQYF,TGCAGCGTCGCCCCACCTACAGGGTCGAACGAGCAGTACTTC
TRBJ2-2,once,TRBD1,TRBV9,CASSVGTGSAGELFF,TGTGCCAGCAGCGTAGGGACAGGTAGCGCCGGGGAGCTGTTTTTT
TRBJ2-3,.,TRBD2,TRBV3-1,CASTMRGGGTDTQYF,TGTGCCAGCACCATGCGGGGGGGAGGCACAGATACGCAGTATTTT
TRBJ2-6,once,.,TRBV18,CASSPLPDSSGANVLTF,TGTGCCAGCTCACCACTGCCGGACAGCTCTGGGGCCAACGTCCTGACTTTC
TRBJ1-2,once,.,TRBV25-1,CASRGDKLNYGYTF,TGTGCCAGCAGAGGGGACAAGTTGAACTATGGCTACACCTTC
TRBJ1-1,.,.,TRBV3-1,CASSQDPGNEAFF,TGTGCCAGCAGCCAAGATCCCGGGAATGAAGCTTTCTTT
TRBJ2-1,.,TRBD2,TRBV12-3/TRBV12-4,CASTIAGYNEQFF,TGTGCCAGCACCATAGCGGGGTACAATGAGCAGTTCTTC
TRBJ2-7,.,.,TRBV7-2,CASSLARGLEQYF,TGTGCCAGCAGCTTAGCGCGTGGCCTCGAGCAGTACTTC
TRBJ1-2,.,TRBD1,TRBV15,CATSRDLGQSFYGYTF,TGTGCCACCAGCAGAGATTTGGGACAGTCCTTCTATGGCTACACCTTC
TRBJ2-7,.,.,TRBV7-8,CASSLSLKNEQYF,TGTGCCAGCAGCTTAAGTCTTAAGAACGAGCAGTACTTC